The sequence of this TCR beta chain was determined in a study of blood T cell repertoires in COVID-19. In the study overall: COVID-19 samples from acute and convalescent phases originated in the United States, Italy and Spain. PBMCs, B-cell-depleted T cells, or T cells were the source of the cDNA or gDNA that made up the material.

In the original processing: Amplified reference gene primers provided the basis for estimating nucleated cell counts. The data were produced by immunoSEQ multiplex PCR, yet TCRdb's version contains in-frame clones alone and is incomplete. That table gives V, J and clone size, and the DNA gave D and trimming. The data hold thousands of clones, with over 70% observed a single time. CDR1 and CDR2 from the germline V gene are LGHNA and YSLEER. This CDR3 is 14 amino acids long. V gave up 5 bases and J gave up 5 bases; unmatched junction bases: 7. This TCR derives from a human donor in a cohort sampled during active COVID-19. J is TRBJ2-5 and V is TRBV4-3; TRBD1 matches at 8 bases. Sample: peripheral blood. The CDR3 loop is CASSSRGQGETQYF. The CDR3 region has the DNA TGCGCCAGCAGCTCCAGGGGGCAGGGGGAGACCCAGTACTTC.